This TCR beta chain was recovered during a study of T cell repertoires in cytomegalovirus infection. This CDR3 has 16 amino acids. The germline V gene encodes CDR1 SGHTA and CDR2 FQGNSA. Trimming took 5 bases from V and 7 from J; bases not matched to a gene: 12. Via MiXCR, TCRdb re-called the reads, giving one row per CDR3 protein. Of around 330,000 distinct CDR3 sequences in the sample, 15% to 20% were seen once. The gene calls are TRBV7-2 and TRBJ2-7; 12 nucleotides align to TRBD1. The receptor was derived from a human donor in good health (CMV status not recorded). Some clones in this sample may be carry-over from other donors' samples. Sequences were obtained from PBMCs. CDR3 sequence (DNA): TGTGCCAGCAGCGCCCGCTTTGGGACAGGGGGCAGAGAGCAGTACTTC. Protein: CASSARFGTGGREQYF.